This T cell receptor (beta chain) is from a study of T cell responses to AZD1222 COVID-19 vaccine. Notes on the study in general: Only after the peak T cell response were repertoires sampled.

Repertoires were generated with immunoSEQ multiplex PCR, while TCRdb's copy carries only in-frame clones and drops some. The sample carries about 55,000 clones, roughly nine tenths recorded once. V gave up 3 bases and J gave up 8 bases, with 11 bases separating them. The CDR3 has 13 amino acids. Germline CDR1 SGHRS, CDR2 YFSETQ. Points on this clone: Its antigen is unknown.

The gene calls are TRBV5-1 and TRBJ1-4; D is possibly TRBD1 (6 bases). This TCR came from an adult in good health. The sample here was peripheral blood, taken on day 0 of AZD1222 vaccination. The CDR3 is CASSSGADEKLFF. The CDR3, as DNA: TGCGCCAGCAGCTCAGGGGCAGACGAAAAACTGTTTTTT.